These 15 T cell receptor beta chains came from one sample sequenced in a study of blood T cell repertoires in COVID-19. TCRdb's copy holds only in-frame clones and misses some; the assay was immunoSEQ multiplex PCR. The sample contains roughly 180,000 clones, roughly nine tenths of which appear only once. The sample consisted of peripheral blood. These receptors all stem from a man aged 65 to 85 with active or convalescent COVID-19.

The rearrangement links TRBV6-2 or TRBV6-3 to TRBJ2-5; 8 nucleotides agree with TRBD1. Trimming cost V 5 bases and J 5 bases; bases outside gene matches: 4. The CDR3 runs 13 residues. The germline gives CDR1 MNHEY, CDR2 SVGEGT. Here the CDR3 reads CASSRTGRETQYF. Written as DNA, the CDR3 is TGTGCCAGCAGTCGGACAGGGAGGGAGACCCAGTACTTC.

This chain connects TRBV5-5 to TRBJ1-1, with TRBD1 identical over 8 bases. V lost 4 bases, J lost 6 bases, and 8 bases stayed unmatched. The CDR3 length is 14 residues. Germline CDR1 is SGHKS and CDR2 is YYEKEE (reference sequence). The chain's CDR3 is CASSPGTGSAEAFF. CDR3 sequence (DNA): TGTGCCAGCAGCCCCGGGACAGGTTCTGCTGAAGCTTTCTTT. Complete variable domain (other parts from reference TRBV5-5 and TRBJ1-1): DAGVTQSPTHLIKTRGQQVTLRCSPISGHKSVSWYQQVLGQGPQFIFQYYEKEERGRGNFPDRFSARQFPNYSSELNVNALLLGDSALYLCASSPGTGSAEAFFGQGTRLTVV.

V usage is TRBV7-7 and J usage is TRBJ2-6; no clear D. CDR1 and CDR2 from the germline V gene are SSHAT and FNYEAQ (reference sequence). The V end lost 4 bases, the J end lost 1 base, and 14 bases lay between the germline ends. There are 17 residues in the CDR3. The CDR3: CASSSSLQPSGANVLTF. The CDR3 coding sequence is TGTGCCAGCAGCTCGAGCCTACAGCCGTCTGGGGCCAACGTCCTGACTTTC.

The chain recombines TRBV10-1 with TRBJ1-2, with TRBD1 as a possible D gene (5 bases). V dropped 0 bases and J dropped 5 bases, with 13 bases sitting between them. Germline assignment: CDR1 WNHNN and CDR2 SYGVQD (reference sequence). The CDR3 is 15 residues long. The CDR3 is CASSESTGWVYGYTF. CDR3 DNA sequence: TGCGCCAGCAGTGAGTCAACAGGTTGGGTATATGGCTACACCTTC.

This chain joins TRBV19 and TRBJ1-5; 8 bases fit TRBD1. Trimming at V came to 5 bases and at J to 0 bases, leaving 6 bases not matched to a gene. CDR1 LNHDA and CDR2 SQIVND come from the germline V gene (reference sequence). This CDR3 has 16 amino acids. In nucleotides, the CDR3 is TGTGCCAGTAGTCGGGACAGGAGTTATAGCAATCAGCCCCAGCATTTT. Translation: CASSRDRSYSNQPQHF.

V is TRBV6-5 and J is TRBJ2-5, with TRBD2 matching over 9 bases. The CDR3 contains 14 residues. V was pared by 8 bases and J by 3 bases, with 7 bases of the junction left unmatched. CDR1 and CDR2 from the germline V gene are MNHEY and SVGAGI. The CDR3 DNA is TGTGCCAGCGGAAGCGGGAGGCAGGAAGAGACCCAGTACTTC. Translated, it gives CASGSGRQEETQYF.

The chain links TRBV5-6 to TRBJ2-7; 8 positions agree with TRBD2. The V and J ends lost 4 bases and 2 bases, in that order; junction bases with no gene match: 2. The CDR3 totals 13 residues. Germline V lookup: CDR1 SGHDT, CDR2 YYEEEE. CDR3 loop: CASSPGGPYEQYF. CDR3 nucleotide sequence: TGTGCCAGCAGCCCGGGGGGGCCCTACGAGCAGTACTTC.

This clone was counted between two and nine times. The rearrangement uses TRBV5-1 and TRBJ1-6, with no clear D. V lost 0 bases to trimming and J lost 9 bases, with 7 bases between them. The CDR3 length is 13 residues. Per the germline V gene, CDR1 is SGHRS and CDR2 is YFSETQ. The CDR3 DNA reads as TGCGCCAGCAGCTTGGCAGGTTTTTCACCCCTCCACTTT. Translating gives CASSLAGFSPLHF. Filled out from reference TRBV5-1 and TRBJ1-6, the complete variable domain reads KAGVTQTPRYLIKTRGQQVTLSCSPISGHRSVSWYQQTPGQGLQFLFEYFSETQRNKGNFPGRFSGRQFSNSRSEMNVSTLELGDSALYLCASSLAGFSPLHFGNGTRLTVT.

Comments on this clone: Other DNA sequences from this sample encode an identical CDR3 as well. The chain is built from TRBV19 and TRBJ1-1; D is unresolved. The V and J ends lost 5 bases and 2 bases respectively, with 9 bases between them. This CDR3 is built from 13 residues. Germline loops: CDR1 LNHDA, CDR2 SQIVND (reference sequence). CDR3 region: CASSRTDNTEAFF. The DNA for the CDR3 is TGTGCCAGTAGTCGGACTGATAACACTGAAGCTTTCTTT.

The chain recombines TRBV19 with TRBJ1-2; D perhaps matches TRBD1 (6 bases). Trimming pared 6 bases from V and 8 bases from J, leaving 13 bases between. CDR3 length equals 12 residues. Germline V gene data show CDR1 as LNHDA and CDR2 as SQIVND (reference sequence). CDR3 nucleotide sequence: TGTGCCAGTAGCCCAAGGGGGACAGGCTACACCTTC. Residues: CASSPRGTGYTF.

The V and J genes are TRBV3-1 (or the pseudogene TRBV3-2) and TRBJ2-3, with D perhaps TRBD2 (6 bases). The CDR3 runs to 13 residues. Trimming took off 1 base at V and 9 bases at J, with 11 bases between the two ends. Germline CDR1 LGHDT, CDR2 YNNKEL (reference sequence). The CDR3: CASSQVEGDTQYF. The CDR3 bases are TGTGCCAGCAGCCAAGTGGAGGGAGACACGCAGTATTTT.

V usage is TRBV28 and J usage is TRBJ1-1; 7 bases are shared with TRBD1. In germline, CDR1 is MDHEN, CDR2 SYDVKM. The CDR3 length is 14 residues. After removal of 7 bases from V and 0 bases from J, the junction contained 5 bases not matched to a gene. CDR3 DNA: TGTGCCAGCAATGAGGACAGGCTGAACACTGAAGCTTTCTTT. It specifies CASNEDRLNTEAFF.

The V call is TRBV7-2, the J call TRBJ1-6; 8 nucleotides match TRBD1. This CDR3 is 15 amino acids long. Germline lookup yields CDR1 SGHTA and CDR2 FQGNSA. Trimming cost V 5 bases and J 5 bases; bases outside gene matches: 5. The CDR3 DNA is TGTGCCAGCAGCCTCCTGGGACAGGATAATTCACCCCTCCACTTT. This gives the protein CASSLLGQDNSPLHF. Filled out from reference TRBV7-2 and TRBJ1-6, the complete variable domain reads GAGVSQSPSNKVTEKGKDVELRCDPISGHTALYWYRQSLGQGLEFLIYFQGNSAPDKSGLPSDRFSAERTGGSVSTLTIQRTQQEDSAVYLCASSLLGQDNSPLHFGNGTRLTVT.

The gene calls are TRBV30 and TRBJ1-1; no definite D call. The CDR3 runs 16 residues. The V and J ends lost 5 bases and 0 bases respectively, with 19 bases between them. Germline CDR1 and CDR2: GTSNPN and SVGIG (reference sequence). CDR3 nucleotide sequence: TGTGCCTGGGCAGCCGCACCGACAAACATGAACACTGAAGCTTTCTTT. Translation: CAWAAAPTNMNTEAFF.

The chain couples TRBV7-2 to TRBJ2-1; perhaps TRBD1 as D (5 bases). Trimming removed 3 bases from V and 5 bases from J, with 11 bases in between. Germline CDR1 and CDR2: SGHTA and FQGNSA. The CDR3 totals 14 residues. This CDR3 is CASSLHRNNNEQFF. CDR3 bases: TGTGCCAGCAGCTTGCACAGGAATAACAATGAGCAGTTCTTC.